Presented here are 26 T cell receptor beta chains from one specimen sequenced in a study of shared clonotypes between healthy human individuals. Measured with immunoSEQ multiplex PCR; TCRdb has only the in-frame clones, and not every one. Found here are roughly 2.4 million clones, around 95% of them singletons; the top ten hold roughly 0.13%. Sequencing was performed on naive CD4+ T cells sorted from blood. Subset of the sample: CD45RA+ positively selected. The receptors shown here come from a man aged 18-30 years in good health.

This clone was seen a single time. This rearrangement joins TRBV19 to TRBJ2-7; no reliable D call. V gave up 1 base and J gave up 1 base, with 11 bases separating them. The CDR3 runs to 15 residues. The germline V gene encodes CDR1 LNHDA and CDR2 SQIVND (reference sequence). The chain's CDR3 is CASSIVALTSYEQYF. The CDR3 DNA is TGTGCCAGTAGTATAGTGGCGCTCACGTCCTACGAGCAGTACTTC.

This clone was seen only once. This chain joins TRBV30 and TRBJ1-6; D is uncertain. Germline CDR1 is GTSNPN and CDR2 is SVGIG (reference sequence). This CDR3 spans 13 amino acids. The V end lost 1 base, the J end lost 17 bases, and 18 bases lay between the germline ends. The CDR3 here is CAWSAQTASLVHF. Written as DNA, the CDR3 is TGTGCCTGGAGTGCACAAACAGCATCTCTTGTCCACTTT.

The chain uses TRBV27 and TRBJ2-1; 8 bases are a match to TRBD1. The CDR3 covers 15 residues. The V gene's germline CDR1 is MNHEY and CDR2 SMNVEV (reference sequence). The J segment lost 3 bases and the V segment lost 5 bases, leaving 6 bases of the junction unmatched. CDR3 protein: CASSPGQELYNEQFF. DNA of the CDR3: TGTGCCAGCAGTCCGGGACAGGAGCTCTACAATGAGCAGTTCTTC.

This chain connects TRBV19 to TRBJ1-2, with D perhaps matching TRBD1 (5 bases). The CDR3 contains 13 residues. Trimming removed 4 bases from V and 4 bases from J, with 10 bases in between. From germline, CDR1 is LNHDA and CDR2 SQIVND (reference sequence). CDR3 residues: CASSNGGAYGYTF. CDR3 DNA: TGTGCCAGTAGTAATGGAGGGGCCTATGGCTACACCTTC.

The chain recombines TRBV10-3 with TRBJ1-1; the D gene is possibly TRBD1 (5 bases). The CDR3 has 13 residues. CDR1 ENHRY and CDR2 SYGVKD come from the germline V gene. Trimming removed 7 bases at V and 3 bases at J, with 12 bases between. CDR3 nucleotides: TGTGCCATCAAGGGCAGGGAGGACACTGAAGCTTTCTTT. Translation gives CAIKGREDTEAFF.

The chain joins TRBV4-2 to TRBJ2-3; 14 positions match TRBD2. The CDR3 is 18 residues long. V lost 5 bases and J lost 6; bases outside the gene matches: 13. CDR1 LGHNA and CDR2 YNFKEQ come from the germline V gene. The CDR3 sequence is CASSASGTSGGRRDTQYF. In nucleotides, the CDR3 is TGTGCCAGCAGCGCCTCGGGGACTAGCGGGGGCAGAAGGGATACGCAGTATTTT.

This chain links TRBV5-1 with TRBJ2-7; perhaps TRBD1 as D (6 bases). There are 14 residues in the CDR3. The ends were cut back, 3 bases at V and 3 bases at J, with 13 bases in the middle. CDR1 and CDR2 (germline): SGHRS, YFSETQ. The DNA of the CDR3 is TGCGCCAGCAGCTACTCAGGGGTAGGCTACGAGCAGTACTTC. Amino acids: CASSYSGVGYEQYF.

The genes are TRBV5-6 and TRBJ1-2; D is unclear. Germline CDR1 and CDR2: SGHDT and YYEEEE. There are 15 residues in the CDR3. V was shortened by 4 bases and J by 4 bases, with 17 bases between the two germline ends. The CDR3 sequence: CASSPDRIFPYGYTF. As DNA, the CDR3 is TGTGCCAGCAGCCCAGACCGAATTTTCCCCTATGGCTACACCTTC.

The chain joins TRBV18 to TRBJ1-1, with TRBD1 matching over 7 bases. This CDR3 spans 12 amino acids. Germline CDR1 is KGHSH and CDR2 is LQKENI. V lost 6 bases, J lost 9 bases, and 7 bases stayed unmatched. The CDR3 DNA follows: TGTGCCAGCTCCTTAGACAGGGAGAAAGCTTTCTTT. Protein sequence: CASSLDREKAFF.

With regard to this clone: The sample contains more than one DNA sequence encoding this CDR3. The chain combines TRBV7-9 with TRBJ1-3, with D possibly matching TRBD1 (5 bases). Germline-derived CDR1 and CDR2 are SEHNR and FQNEAQ (reference sequence). The CDR3 loop spans 16 amino acids. Trimming removed 5 bases from V and 0 bases from J, with 14 bases in between. CDR3 in DNA: TGTGCCAGCAGCCTGGGGACCGTCAGCTCTGGAAACACCATATATTTT. Translation gives CASSLGTVSSGNTIYF.

The genes are TRBV28 and TRBJ2-2, with D possibly being TRBD1 or TRBD2 (6 bases each). Trimming cost V 6 bases and J 0 bases, with 14 bases left between them. The CDR3 has 16 residues. The germline CDR1 and CDR2 sequences are MDHEN and SYDVKM. The CDR3: CASSFGGRTNTGELFF. As DNA, the CDR3 is TGTGCCAGCAGCTTCGGGGGCCGTACGAACACCGGGGAGCTGTTTTTT.

J is TRBJ1-2 and V is TRBV28; D gene uncertain. Germline V gene lookup returns CDR1 MDHEN and CDR2 SYDVKM. Trimming left V 4 bases short and J 7 bases short, with 19 bases between. The length of the CDR3 is 15 residues. CDR3 amino acids: CASSYGLQAAGGYTF. In DNA form, the CDR3 reads TGTGCCAGCAGTTACGGCTTGCAGGCGGCGGGTGGCTACACCTTC.

The rearrangement links TRBV15 to TRBJ2-7, with D tentatively TRBD2 (5 bases). The CDR3 consists of 12 residues. V was pared by 0 bases and J by 7 bases, with 7 bases between. Germline V CDR1 and CDR2: LNHNV, YYDKDF (reference sequence). The CDR3 protein is CATSRDKREQYF. CDR3 DNA: TGTGCCACCAGCAGAGATAAGCGGGAGCAGTACTTC.

Details on this clone: Distinct nucleotide sequences in the sample also encode this CDR3. The chain links TRBV20-1 to TRBJ1-1; D gene ambiguous. CDR3 size: 11 residues. Germline V gene sequence: CDR1 DFQATT, CDR2 SNEGSKA (reference sequence). Trimming shortened V by 3 bases and J by 5 bases, and 7 bases separated the two germline ends. This chain's CDR3 is CSASGGTEAFF. In nucleotides, the CDR3 is TGCAGTGCTAGTGGCGGGACTGAAGCTTTCTTT.

V is TRBV5-6 and J is TRBJ1-6, with D maybe TRBD1 (6 bases). Germline CDR1 reads SGHDT; CDR2 reads YYEEEE. The CDR3 totals 15 residues. V was trimmed by 4 bases and J by 0 bases, leaving 8 bases between them. The DNA of the CDR3 is TGTGCCAGCAGCCCGGACAGCTCCTATAATTCACCCCTCCACTTT. Translating it yields CASSPDSSYNSPLHF.

As to this clone: The sample has other DNA sequences that encode this CDR3 too. The rearrangement uses TRBV4-1 and TRBJ1-5; tentative D call: TRBD1 (5 bases). This CDR3 is built from 15 residues. The germline CDR1 and CDR2 sequences are MGHRA and YSYEKL. The V end lost 1 base, the J end lost 2 bases, and 9 bases lay between the germline ends. CDR3 residues: CASSQVGGGNQPQHF. The CDR3 region has the DNA TGCGCCAGCAGCCAAGTGGGGGGGGGCAATCAGCCCCAGCATTTT.

This clone is a singleton in its sample. V is TRBV6-6 and J is TRBJ2-5, with a weak D call TRBD1 (6 bases). Germline values: CDR1 MNHNY, CDR2 SVGAGI (reference sequence). This CDR3 has 12 amino acids. Trimming removed 2 bases from V and 7 bases from J, with 8 bases in between. The CDR3 DNA follows: TGTGCCAGCAGTTACGCGACAGGGACCCAGTACTTC. Translation gives CASSYATGTQYF.

With respect to this clone: The junction departs from germline at one end; a sequencing error may be responsible. V and J are TRBV7-7 and TRBJ2-5, with TRBD2 matching over 7 bases. Germline V CDR1 and CDR2: SSHAT, FNYEAQ (reference sequence). The CDR3 contains 13 residues. Written as DNA, the CDR3 is TGTGCTAGCAGCTTAAGCGGGGTGGAGACCCAGTACTTC. Translated: CASSLSGVETQYF.

On this clone itself: Other DNA sequences in this specimen translate into the identical CDR3. The V call is TRBV9, the J call TRBJ1-1, with D possibly matching TRBD1 (5 bases). CDR3 size: 15 residues. Germline V gives CDR1 SGDLS, CDR2 YYNGEE. V lost 0 bases and J lost 1, with 10 bases in between. As DNA, the CDR3 is TGTGCCAGCAGCGTAGTTGGGGGGACGAACACTGAAGCTTTCTTT. Its protein is CASSVVGGTNTEAFF.

The rearrangement uses TRBV2 and TRBJ1-6; 9 positions agree with TRBD1. CDR1 and CDR2 from the germline V gene are SNHLY and FYNNEI. The ends lost 1 base at V and 15 bases at J; junction bases unmatched: 10. The CDR3 has 15 amino acids. The CDR3 sequence is CASSEEQGASSGLHF. In DNA form, the CDR3 reads TGTGCCAGCAGTGAAGAACAGGGGGCGAGTTCGGGCCTCCACTTT. The full variable domain, completed using reference TRBV2 and TRBJ1-6, is EPEVTQTPSHQVTQMGQEVILRCVPISNHLYFYWYRQILGQKVEFLVSFYNNEISEKSEIFDDQFSVERPDGSNFTLKIRSTKLEDSAMYFCASSEEQGASSGLHFGNGTRLTVT.

This clone appeared once. V and J are TRBV6-1 and TRBJ1-2, with 7 bases that match TRBD1. Trimming cost V 7 bases and J 4 bases; bases outside gene matches: 9. The CDR3 length is 14 residues. Germline CDR1 MNHNS, CDR2 SASEGT. The CDR3 protein is CASIPTGLFYGYTF. CDR3 DNA sequence: TGTGCCAGCATCCCGACAGGGCTCTTCTATGGCTACACCTTC.

Remarks on this clone: Other DNA sequences within the sample encode an identical CDR3. J is TRBJ1-5 and V is TRBV5-1; 11 nucleotides line up with TRBD1. The germline V gene encodes CDR1 SGHRS and CDR2 YFSETQ. The junction had 4 bases not matched to a gene; V was cut back by 4 bases and J by 4 bases. This CDR3 is 15 amino acids long. The CDR3: CASSLGTGGNQPQHF. DNA for the CDR3: TGCGCCAGCAGCCTAGGGACAGGGGGAAATCAGCCCCAGCATTTT.

Worth noting for this clone: The same CDR3 is also encoded by other DNA sequences in this sample. V usage is TRBV6-6 and J usage is TRBJ1-2; possibly TRBD1 for D (6 bases). Germline V gene lookup returns CDR1 MNHNY and CDR2 SVGAGI (reference sequence). V was cut by 5 bases and J by 5 bases, with 9 bases left in between. The CDR3 length is 12 residues. CDR3 sequence (DNA): TGTGCCAGCAGTACGCAGGGGTATGGCTACACCTTC. This translates into CASSTQGYGYTF.

This clone was seen just once. Written as DNA, the CDR3 is TGTGCAGGTCGGCAATCCATACAAGAGACCCAGTACTTC. Protein sequence: CAGRQSIQETQYF. This chain connects TRBV7-2 to TRBJ2-5; D ambiguous. The length of the CDR3 is 13 residues. Germline CDR1 is SGHTA and CDR2 is FQGNSA.

The chain has TRBV7-2 and TRBJ1-5, with D unclear. The CDR3 has 15 amino acids. Trimming pared 5 bases from V and 4 bases from J, leaving 15 bases between. CDR1 and CDR2 from the germline V gene are SGHTA and FQGNSA. The CDR3 loop reads CASSATGPGNQPQHF. The CDR3 nucleotides read TGTGCCAGCAGCGCGACCGGGCCCGGGAATCAGCCCCAGCATTTT.

V and J are TRBV5-4 and TRBJ2-5; D could derive from TRBD1 or TRBD2 (5 bases each). CDR1 and CDR2 (germline): SGHNT, YYREEE (reference sequence). The CDR3 consists of 14 residues. V lost 4 bases and J 0 bases, leaving 10 bases between the germline ends. CDR3 in DNA: TGTGCCAGCAGCATGGGACCCTACCAAGAGACCCAGTACTTC. It yields the protein CASSMGPYQETQYF.